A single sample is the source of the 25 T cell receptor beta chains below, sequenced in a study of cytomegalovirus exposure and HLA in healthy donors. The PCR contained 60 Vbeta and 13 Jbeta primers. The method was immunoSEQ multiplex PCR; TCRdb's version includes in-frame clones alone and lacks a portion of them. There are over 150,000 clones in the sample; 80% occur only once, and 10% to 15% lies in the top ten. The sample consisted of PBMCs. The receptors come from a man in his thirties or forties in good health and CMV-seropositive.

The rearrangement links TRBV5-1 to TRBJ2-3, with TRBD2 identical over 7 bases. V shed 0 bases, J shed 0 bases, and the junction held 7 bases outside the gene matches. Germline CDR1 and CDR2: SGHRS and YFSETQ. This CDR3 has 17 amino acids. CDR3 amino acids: CASSLVGGSLSTDTQYF. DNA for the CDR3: TGCGCCAGCAGCTTGGTCGGCGGGAGTCTTAGCACAGATACGCAGTATTTT.

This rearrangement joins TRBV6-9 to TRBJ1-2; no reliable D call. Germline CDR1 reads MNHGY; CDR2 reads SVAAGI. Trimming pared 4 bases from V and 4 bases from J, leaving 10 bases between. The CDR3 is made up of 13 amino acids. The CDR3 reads CASSSNSLYGYTF. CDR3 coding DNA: TGTGCCAGCAGTTCCAACAGCCTCTATGGCTACACCTTC.

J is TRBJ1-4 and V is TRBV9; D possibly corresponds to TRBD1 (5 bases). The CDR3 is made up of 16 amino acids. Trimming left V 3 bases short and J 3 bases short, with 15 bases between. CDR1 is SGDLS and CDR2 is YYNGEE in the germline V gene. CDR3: CASSAGAGRSNEKLFF. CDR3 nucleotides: TGTGCCAGCAGCGCAGGTGCAGGGAGGTCTAATGAAAAACTGTTTTTT.

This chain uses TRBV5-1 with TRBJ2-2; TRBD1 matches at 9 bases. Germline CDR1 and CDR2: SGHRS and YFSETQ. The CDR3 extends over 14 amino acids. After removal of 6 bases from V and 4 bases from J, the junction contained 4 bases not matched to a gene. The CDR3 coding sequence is TGCGCCAGCACAGCACAGGGGGCCACCGGGGAGCTGTTTTTT. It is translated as CASTAQGATGELFF.

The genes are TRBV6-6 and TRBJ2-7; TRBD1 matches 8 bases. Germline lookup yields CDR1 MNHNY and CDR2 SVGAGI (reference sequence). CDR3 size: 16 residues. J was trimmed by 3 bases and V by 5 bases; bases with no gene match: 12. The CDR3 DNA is TGTGCCAGCAGTCCCTCGGACAGGGCGTACAGCTACGAGCAGTACTTC. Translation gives CASSPSDRAYSYEQYF.

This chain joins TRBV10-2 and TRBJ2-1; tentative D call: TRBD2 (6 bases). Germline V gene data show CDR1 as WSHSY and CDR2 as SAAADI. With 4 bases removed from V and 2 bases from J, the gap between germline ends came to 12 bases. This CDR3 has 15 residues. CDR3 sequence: CASSGGGEPYNEQFF. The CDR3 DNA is TGCGCCAGCAGTGGGGGCGGGGAACCCTACAATGAGCAGTTCTTC.

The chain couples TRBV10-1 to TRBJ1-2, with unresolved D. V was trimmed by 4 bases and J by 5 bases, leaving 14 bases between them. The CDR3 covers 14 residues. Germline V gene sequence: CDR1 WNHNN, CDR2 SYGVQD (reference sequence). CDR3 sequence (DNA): TGCGCCAGCAGTGGGGTTTTTAGGGAGTATGGCTACACCTTC. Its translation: CASSGVFREYGYTF.

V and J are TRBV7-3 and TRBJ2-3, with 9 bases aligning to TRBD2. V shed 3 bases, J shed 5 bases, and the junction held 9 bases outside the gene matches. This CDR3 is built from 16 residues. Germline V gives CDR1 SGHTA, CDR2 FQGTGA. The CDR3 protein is CASSLSVASGEDTQYF. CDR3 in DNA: TGTGCCAGCAGCTTGTCCGTGGCTAGCGGGGAAGATACGCAGTATTTT.

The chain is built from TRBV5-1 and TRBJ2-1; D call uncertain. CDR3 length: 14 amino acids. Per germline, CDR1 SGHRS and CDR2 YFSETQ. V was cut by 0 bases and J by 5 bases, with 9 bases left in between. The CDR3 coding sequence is TGCGCCAGCAGCTTGGGTTCAGTAAACAATGAGCAGTTCTTC. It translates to CASSLGSVNNEQFF.

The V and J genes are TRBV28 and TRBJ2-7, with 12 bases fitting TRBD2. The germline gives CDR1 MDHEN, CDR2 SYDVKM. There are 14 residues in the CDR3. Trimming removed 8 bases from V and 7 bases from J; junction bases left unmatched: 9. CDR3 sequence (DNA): TGTGCCAGCGGGACTAGCGGGTTTTCTGGGGAGCAGTACTTC. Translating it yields CASGTSGFSGEQYF.

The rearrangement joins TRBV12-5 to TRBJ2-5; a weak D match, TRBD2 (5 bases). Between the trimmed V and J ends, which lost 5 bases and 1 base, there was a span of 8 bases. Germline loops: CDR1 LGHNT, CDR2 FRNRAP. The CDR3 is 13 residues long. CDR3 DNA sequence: TGTGCTAGTGGTATGAGCGGCCAAGAGACCCAGTACTTC. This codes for CASGMSGQETQYF.

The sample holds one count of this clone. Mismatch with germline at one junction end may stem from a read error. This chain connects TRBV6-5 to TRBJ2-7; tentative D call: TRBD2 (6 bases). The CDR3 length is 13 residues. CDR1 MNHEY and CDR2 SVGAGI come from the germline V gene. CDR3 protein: CASRKTSQYEQHF. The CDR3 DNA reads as TGTGCCAGCCGAAAGACTAGTCAGTACGAGCAGCACTTC.

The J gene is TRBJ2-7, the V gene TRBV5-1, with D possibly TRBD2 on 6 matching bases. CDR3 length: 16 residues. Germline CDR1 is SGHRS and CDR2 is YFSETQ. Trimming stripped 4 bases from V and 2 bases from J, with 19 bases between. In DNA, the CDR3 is TGCGCCAGCAGCCCGGGGTCGGCTAGCGTTGCCTACGAGCAGTACTTC. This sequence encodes CASSPGSASVAYEQYF.

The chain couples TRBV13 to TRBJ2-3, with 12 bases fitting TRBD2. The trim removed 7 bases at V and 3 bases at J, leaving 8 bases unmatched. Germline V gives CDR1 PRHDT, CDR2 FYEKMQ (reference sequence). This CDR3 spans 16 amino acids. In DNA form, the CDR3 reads TGTGCCAGCACCAGGACGACTAGCGGGAGAACAGATACGCAGTATTTT. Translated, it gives CASTRTTSGRTDTQYF.

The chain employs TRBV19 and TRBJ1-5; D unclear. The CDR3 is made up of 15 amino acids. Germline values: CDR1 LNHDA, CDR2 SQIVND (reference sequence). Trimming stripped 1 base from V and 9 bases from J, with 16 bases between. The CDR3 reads CASSIAPFSSRPQHF. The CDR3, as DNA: TGTGCCAGTAGTATAGCGCCATTTTCAAGCCGGCCCCAGCATTTT.

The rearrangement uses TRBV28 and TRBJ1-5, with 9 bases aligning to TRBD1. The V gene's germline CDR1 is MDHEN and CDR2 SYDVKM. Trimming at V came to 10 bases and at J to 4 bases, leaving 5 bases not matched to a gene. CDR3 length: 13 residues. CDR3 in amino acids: CATGTGNNQPQHF. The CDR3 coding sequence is TGTGCCACCGGGACAGGGAATAATCAGCCCCAGCATTTT.

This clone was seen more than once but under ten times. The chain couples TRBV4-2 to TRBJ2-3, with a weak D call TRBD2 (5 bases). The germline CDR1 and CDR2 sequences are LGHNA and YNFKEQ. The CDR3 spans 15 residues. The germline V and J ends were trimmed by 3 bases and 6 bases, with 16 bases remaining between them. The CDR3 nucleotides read TGTGCCAGCAGCCAGGAATCGGGGTTTTTGGATACGCAGTATTTT. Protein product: CASSQESGFLDTQYF.

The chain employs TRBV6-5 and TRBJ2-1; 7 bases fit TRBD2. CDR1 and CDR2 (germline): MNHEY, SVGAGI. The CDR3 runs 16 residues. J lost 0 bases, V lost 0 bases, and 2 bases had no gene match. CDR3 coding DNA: TGTGCCAGCAGTTACTCTGGCGGGAGCTCCTACAATGAGCAGTTCTTC. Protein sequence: CASSYSGGSSYNEQFF.

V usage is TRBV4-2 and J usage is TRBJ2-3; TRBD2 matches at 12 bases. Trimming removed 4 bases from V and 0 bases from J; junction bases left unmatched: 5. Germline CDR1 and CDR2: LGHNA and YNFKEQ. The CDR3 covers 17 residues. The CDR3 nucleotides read TGTGCCAGCAGCCCCCGGACTAGCGGGGCTAGCACAGATACGCAGTATTTT. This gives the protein CASSPRTSGASTDTQYF.

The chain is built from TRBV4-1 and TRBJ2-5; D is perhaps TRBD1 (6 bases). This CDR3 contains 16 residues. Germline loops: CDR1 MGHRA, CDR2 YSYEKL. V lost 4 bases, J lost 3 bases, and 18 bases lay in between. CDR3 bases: TGCGCCAGCAGCCGCCAAAGGGCGAACAGGGAAGAGACCCAGTACTTC. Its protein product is CASSRQRANREETQYF.

The CDR3 is CASSDTQGTYEQYF. In DNA form, the CDR3 reads TGTGCCAGCAGCGACACACAGGGGACCTACGAGCAGTACTTC. The rearrangement joins TRBV28 to TRBJ2-5, with TRBD1 matching 7 bases. With the DNA end fitting TRBJ2-7 better, the J assignment may be wrong. The germline V gene encodes CDR1 MDHEN and CDR2 SYDVKM. The CDR3 runs 14 residues.

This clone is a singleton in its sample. In nucleotides, the CDR3 is TGTGCCAGTAGTATACCCTCCAGCGGCTCCTACAATGAGCAGTTCTTC. Protein sequence: CASSIPSSGSYNEQFF. The rearrangement joins TRBV19 to TRBJ2-1, with TRBD2 as a possible D gene (5 bases). V lost 2 bases to trimming and J lost 0 bases, with 11 bases between them. The CDR3 contains 16 residues. Germline lookup yields CDR1 LNHDA and CDR2 SQIVND (reference sequence).

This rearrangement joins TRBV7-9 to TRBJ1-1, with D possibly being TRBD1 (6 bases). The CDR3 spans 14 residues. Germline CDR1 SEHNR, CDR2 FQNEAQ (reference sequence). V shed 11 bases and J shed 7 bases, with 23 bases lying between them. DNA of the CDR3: TGTGCCGGGTCATTACAGGGAATTGAGGTTGAAGCTTTCTTT. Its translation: CAGSLQGIEVEAFF.

This chain's CDR3 is CASSEHAPQNNEQFF. CDR3 coding DNA: TGTGCCAGCAGTGAACATGCCCCGCAGAACAATGAGCAGTTCTTC. The rearrangement links TRBV6-1 to TRBJ2-1; no clear D gene. This CDR3 has 15 residues. Germline V gene data show CDR1 as MNHNS and CDR2 as SASEGT. V was clipped by 2 bases and J by 5 bases, with 13 bases between them.

Written as DNA, the CDR3 is TGTGCCAGCAGCGCAGCCCAGGGGGACATTCAGTACTTC. Translation: CASSAAQGDIQYF. J is TRBJ2-4 and V is TRBV7-2; 7 bases are shared with TRBD1. Losses at the gene ends were 5 bases for V and 8 bases for J; bases not matched to a gene: 6. Germline assignment: CDR1 SGHTA and CDR2 FQGNSA. CDR3 length: 13 amino acids.